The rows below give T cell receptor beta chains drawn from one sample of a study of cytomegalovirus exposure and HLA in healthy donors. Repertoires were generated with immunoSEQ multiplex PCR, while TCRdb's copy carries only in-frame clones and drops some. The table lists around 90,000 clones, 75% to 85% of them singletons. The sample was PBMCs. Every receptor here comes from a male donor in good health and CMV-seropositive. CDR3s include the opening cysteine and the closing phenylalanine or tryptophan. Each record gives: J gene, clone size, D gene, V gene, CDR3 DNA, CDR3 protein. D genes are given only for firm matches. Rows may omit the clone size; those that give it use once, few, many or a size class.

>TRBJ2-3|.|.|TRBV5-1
TGCGCCAGCAGCTTGGGAGTGGGCGGGACAGATACGCAGTATTTT
CASSLGVGGTDTQYF
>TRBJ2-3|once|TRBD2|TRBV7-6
TGTGCCAGCAGCTCAAGACTAGCGGGGGGTCCAGATACGCAGTATTTT
CASSSRLAGGPDTQYF
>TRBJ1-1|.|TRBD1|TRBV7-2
TGTGCCAGCAGCCAGGGCCGGGACAGTGGGTTAGCTTTCTTT
CASSQGRDSGLAFF
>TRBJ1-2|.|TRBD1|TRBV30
TGTGCCTGGAGGCAAGGGGACAGAAACTATGGCTACACCTTC
CAWRQGDRNYGYTF
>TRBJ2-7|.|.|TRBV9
TGTGCCAGCAGCGTTTCCGGGATTGGGAACGAGCAGTACTTC
CASSVSGIGNEQYF
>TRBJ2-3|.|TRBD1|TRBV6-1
TGTGCCAGCAGGGACAGGTACACAGATACGCAGTATTTT
CASRDRYTDTQYF
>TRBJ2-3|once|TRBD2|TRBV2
TGTGCCAGCAGTGTTACTAGCGGGGTCACAGATACGCAGTATTTT
CASSVTSGVTDTQYF
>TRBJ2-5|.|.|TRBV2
TGTGCCAGCAGTGAAGCGCTTGGGGGGGCGGAGACCCAGTACTTC
CASSEALGGAETQYF
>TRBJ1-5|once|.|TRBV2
TGTGCCAGCAGCCGATCAAGAAACAACAATCAGCCCCAGCATTTT
CASSRSRNNNQPQHF
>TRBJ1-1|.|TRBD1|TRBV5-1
TGCGCCAGCAGCTTGGCGGGACAGCGATTGAACACTGAAGCTTTCTTT
CASSLAGQRLNTEAFF
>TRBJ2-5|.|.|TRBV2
TGTGCCAGCAGTGAAGCTGGGCTCCCCGGCGAGACCCAGTACTTC
CASSEAGLPGETQYF
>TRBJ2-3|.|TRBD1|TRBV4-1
TGCGCCAGCAGCCAAGGGGACAGGAGCACAGATACGCAGTATTTT
CASSQGDRSTDTQYF
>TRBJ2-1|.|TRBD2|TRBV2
TGTGCCAGCAGTCCCCGGGGGGACAATGAGCAGTTCTTC
CASSPRGDNEQFF
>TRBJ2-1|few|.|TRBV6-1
TGTGCCAGCATGAAAGACAGGAGCTCCTACAATGAGCAGTTCTTC
CASMKDRSSYNEQFF
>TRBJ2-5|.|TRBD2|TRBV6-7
TGTGCCAGCACCCAGAGCGGGGCCCAAGAGACCCAGTACTTC
CASTQSGAQETQYF